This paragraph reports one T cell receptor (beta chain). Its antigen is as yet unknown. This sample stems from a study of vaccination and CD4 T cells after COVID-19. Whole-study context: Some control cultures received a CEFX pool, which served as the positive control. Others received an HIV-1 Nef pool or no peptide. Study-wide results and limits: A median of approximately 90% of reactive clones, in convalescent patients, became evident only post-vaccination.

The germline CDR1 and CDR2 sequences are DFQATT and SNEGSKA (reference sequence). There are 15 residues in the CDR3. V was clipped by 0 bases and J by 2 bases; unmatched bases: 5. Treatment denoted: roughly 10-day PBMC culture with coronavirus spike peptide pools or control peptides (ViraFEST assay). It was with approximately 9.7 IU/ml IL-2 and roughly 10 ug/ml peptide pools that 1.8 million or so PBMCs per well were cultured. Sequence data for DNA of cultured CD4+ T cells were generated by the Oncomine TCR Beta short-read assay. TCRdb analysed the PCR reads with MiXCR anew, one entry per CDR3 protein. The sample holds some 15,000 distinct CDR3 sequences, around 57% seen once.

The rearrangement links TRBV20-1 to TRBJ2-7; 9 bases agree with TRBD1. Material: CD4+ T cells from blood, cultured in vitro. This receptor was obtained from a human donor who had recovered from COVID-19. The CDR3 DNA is TGCAGTGCTAGAGATCTAGGGACAGGGCCCTACGAGCAGTACTTC. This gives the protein CSARDLGTGPYEQYF.